This TCR beta chain came from a study of CD8 T cells in ankylosing spondylitis (dated by TCRdb to 2016 to 2017). Study-wide context: The study set out to find disease-linked TCR variants by profiling T cell receptor beta repertoires in ankylosing spondylitis patients and healthy donors. Peripheral blood was sampled, and synovial fluid was also collected from ankylosing spondylitis patients. The full study cohort comprised around 23 ankylosing spondylitis patients and 85 to 120 healthy donors.

Summary of the overall study and its limitations: Some of the motif variants had been reported before in the synovial fluid and blood of reactive arthritis patients, a finding that suggests common disease-initiation mechanisms. The disease-linked clones were reported as significantly enriched in matched synovial fluid samples from ankylosing spondylitis patients. The disease-linked clones had a CD8+ phenotype and were found at relatively low frequencies in peripheral blood. Blood from ankylosing spondylitis patients appeared to be characterized by a TCR beta motif composed of eight highly homologous amino acid variants.

The CDR3 holds 16 amino acids from the cysteine to the phenylalanine. Only the CDR3 DNA stays, 48 bases, in frame from base 1. Sequences MNHEY (CDR1) and SVGAGI (CDR2) are obtained from the germline V gene. V and J are truncated by 6 bases and 7 bases respectively, leaving an intervening sequence of 22 bases. The sequencing machine was an Illumina HiSeq 2500. Quantitative 5'-RACE with molecular barcodes was the method used to prepare the TCR beta libraries. Under the source paper's analysis protocol: Disease-linked TCR variants were identified with a new computational method built on a probabilistic model of VDJ rearrangement. TCRdb's own reprocessing of the public reads used fastp at Q25 and MiXCR and kept productive beta chains. Every CDR3 protein is listed once, alongside the most common genes and DNA of its rows. The V and J calls and clone size are TCRdb's, not the authors'. This sample lists 500,000 or so distinct CDR3 sequences; approximately 5.3% were detected once. The top ten hold roughly 3.2% of the sample.

This clonotype was detected many times. Its antigen specificity is not known. Nothing much larger sits one base from this clone, and base qualities are not available. This clonotype was sampled from a male donor with ankylosing spondylitis. The sample was blood, either unsorted or a sorted T cell fraction (not recorded which). The rearrangement joined TRBV6-5 to TRBJ2-1; D gene: possibly TRBD1, on 6 matching bases. Here the CDR3 is given as CASRYQGLGARNEQFF. The nucleotide sequence reads as follows: TGTGCCAGCAGATATCAGGGGTTAGGGGCTAGGAATGAGCAGTTCTTC.